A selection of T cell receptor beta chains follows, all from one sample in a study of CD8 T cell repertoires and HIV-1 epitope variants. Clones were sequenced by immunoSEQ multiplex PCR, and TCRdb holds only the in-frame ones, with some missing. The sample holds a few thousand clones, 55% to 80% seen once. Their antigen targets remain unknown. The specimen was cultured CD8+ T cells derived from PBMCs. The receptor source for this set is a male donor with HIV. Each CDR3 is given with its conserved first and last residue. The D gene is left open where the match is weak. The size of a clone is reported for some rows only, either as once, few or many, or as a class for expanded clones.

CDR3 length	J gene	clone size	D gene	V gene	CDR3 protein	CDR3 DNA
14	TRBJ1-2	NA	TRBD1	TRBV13	CASSLAGGVYGYTF	TGTGCCAGCAGCTTAGCAGGGGGGGTCTATGGCTACACCTTC
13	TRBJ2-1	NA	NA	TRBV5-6	CASSLVQANEQFF	TGTGCCAGCAGCTTGGTGCAGGCCAATGAGCAGTTCTTC
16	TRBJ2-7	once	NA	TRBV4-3	CASSQTRQVPWDEQYF	TGCGCCAGCAGCCAAACCCGACAGGTCCCCTGGGACGAGCAGTACTTC
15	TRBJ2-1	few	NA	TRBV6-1	CASSASDRPYNEQFF	TGTGCCAGCAGTGCCTCGGACCGCCCCTACAATGAGCAGTTCTTC
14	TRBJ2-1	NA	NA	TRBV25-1	CASRPASSYNEQFF	TGTGCCAGCAGACCGGCGAGCTCCTACAATGAGCAGTTCTTC
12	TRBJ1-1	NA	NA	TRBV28	CASSFLNTEAFF	TGTGCCAGCAGTTTCCTGAACACTGAAGCTTTCTTT
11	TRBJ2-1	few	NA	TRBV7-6	CASSLSGEQFF	TGTGCCAGCAGCTTATCTGGTGAGCAGTTCTTC
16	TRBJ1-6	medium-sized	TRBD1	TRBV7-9	CASSLDRVAYNSPLHF	TGTGCCAGCAGCTTGGACAGGGTAGCCTATAATTCACCCCTCCACTTT
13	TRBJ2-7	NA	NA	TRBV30	CAWSVGLLAEQYF	TGTGCCTGGAGTGTGGGCCTACTTGCCGAGCAGTACTTC
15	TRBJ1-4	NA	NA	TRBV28	CASSFQGSVNEKLFF	TGTGCCAGCAGTTTCCAGGGGTCAGTAAATGAAAAACTGTTTTTT
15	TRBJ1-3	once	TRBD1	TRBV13	CASSRDRFSGNTIYF	TGTGCCAGCAGCCGGGACAGGTTCTCTGGAAACACCATATATTTT
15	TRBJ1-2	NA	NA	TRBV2	CASSPSGGGEYGYTF	TGTGCCAGCAGTCCGTCGGGTGGGGGGGAGTATGGCTACACCTTC
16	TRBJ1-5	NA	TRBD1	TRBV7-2	CASSGTGTGGNQPQHF	TGTGCCAGCAGCGGCACCGGGACAGGGGGCAATCAGCCCCAGCATTTT
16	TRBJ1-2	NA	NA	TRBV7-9	CASSPWPVELDYGYTF	TGTGCCAGCAGCCCTTGGCCGGTAGAATTGGACTATGGCTACACCTTC
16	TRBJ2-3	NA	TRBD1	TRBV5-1	CASSSRTGEGTDTQYF	TGCGCCAGCAGCTCAAGGACAGGGGAAGGCACAGATACGCAGTATTTT
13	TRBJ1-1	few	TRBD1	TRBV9	CASSVGQVSEAFF	TGTGCCAGCAGCGTCGGACAGGTTTCTGAAGCTTTCTTT
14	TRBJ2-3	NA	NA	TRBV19	CASSWAGGTDTQYF	TGTGCCAGTAGTTGGGCAGGAGGCACAGATACGCAGTATTTT
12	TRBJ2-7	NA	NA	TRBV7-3	CASSLRAGEQYF	TGTGCCAGCAGCTTACGAGCGGGCGAGCAGTACTTC
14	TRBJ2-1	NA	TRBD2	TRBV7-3	CASSLWEGGNEQFF	TGTGCCAGCAGCTTATGGGAGGGTGGGAATGAGCAGTTCTTC
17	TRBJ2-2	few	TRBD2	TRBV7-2	CASSLDWRERRGGELFF	TGTGCCAGCAGCTTAGACTGGCGGGAGAGGCGGGGCGGGGAGCTGTTTTTT
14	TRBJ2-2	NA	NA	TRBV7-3	CASSLKPAGGELFF	TGTGCCAGCAGCTTAAAGCCGGCGGGAGGGGAGCTGTTTTTT
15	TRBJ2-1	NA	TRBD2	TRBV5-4	CASSLAGEAYNEQFF	TGTGCCAGCAGTCTTGCGGGAGAGGCCTACAATGAGCAGTTCTTC